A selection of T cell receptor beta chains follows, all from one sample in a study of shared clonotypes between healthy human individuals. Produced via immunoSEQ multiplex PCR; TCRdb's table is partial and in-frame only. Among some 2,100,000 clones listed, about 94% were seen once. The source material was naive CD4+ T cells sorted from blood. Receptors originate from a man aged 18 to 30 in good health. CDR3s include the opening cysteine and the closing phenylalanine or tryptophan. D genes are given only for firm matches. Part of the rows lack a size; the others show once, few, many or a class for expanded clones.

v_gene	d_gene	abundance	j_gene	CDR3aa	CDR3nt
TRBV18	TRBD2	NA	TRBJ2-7	CASSVLPRREPTSSYEQYF	TGTGCCAGCTCAGTTCTCCCCCGGCGGGAGCCTACCAGCTCCTACGAGCAGTACTTC
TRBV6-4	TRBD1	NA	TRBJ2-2	CASSPVFRQGAIGGELFF	TGTGCCAGCAGTCCCGTTTTTCGACAGGGGGCTATAGGCGGGGAGCTGTTTTTT
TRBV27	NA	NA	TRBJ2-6	CASRGLGGANVLTF	TGTGCCAGCCGCGGGTTGGGTGGGGCCAACGTCCTGACTTTC
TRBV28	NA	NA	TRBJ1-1	CASSLRGLNTEAFF	TGTGCCAGCAGTTTAAGAGGGCTCAACACTGAAGCTTTCTTT
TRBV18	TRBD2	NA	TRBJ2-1	CASSPSLAGSYNEQFF	TGTGCCAGCTCACCCAGTCTAGCGGGGTCCTACAATGAGCAGTTCTTC
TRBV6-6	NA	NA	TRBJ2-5	CASSPNYQETQYF	TGTGCCAGCAGTCCGAACTACCAAGAGACCCAGTACTTC
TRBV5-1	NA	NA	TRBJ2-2	CASSLEVANTGELFF	TGCGCCAGCAGCTTGGAAGTAGCGAACACCGGGGAGCTGTTTTTT
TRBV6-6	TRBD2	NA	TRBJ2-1	CASSYPLAGRNEQFF	TGTGCCAGCAGTTACCCCCTAGCGGGGCGCAATGAGCAGTTCTTC
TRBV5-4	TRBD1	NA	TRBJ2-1	CASSSAGQAYNEQFF	TGTGCCAGCAGCTCGGCGGGACAGGCCTACAATGAGCAGTTCTTC
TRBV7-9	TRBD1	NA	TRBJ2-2	CASSPGDRSNTGELFF	TGTGCCAGCAGCCCTGGGGACAGATCGAACACCGGGGAGCTGTTTTTT
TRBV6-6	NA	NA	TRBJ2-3	CASSRYRERTDTQYF	TGTGCCAGCAGCCGCTACAGGGAAAGGACAGATACGCAGTATTTT
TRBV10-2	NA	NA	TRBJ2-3	CASRGPWADTQYF	TGCGCCAGCAGGGGACCGTGGGCAGATACGCAGTATTTT
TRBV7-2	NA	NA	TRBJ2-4	CASSSPLGPKYF	TGTGCCAGCAGCTCCCCACTAGGCCCAAAGTACTTC
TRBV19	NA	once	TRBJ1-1	CASSIRVATEAFF	TGTGCCAGTAGTATCAGAGTGGCAACTGAAGCTTTCTTT
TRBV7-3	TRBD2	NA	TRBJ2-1	CASSLTASGGYNEQFF	TGTGCCAGCAGCTTAACGGCTAGCGGGGGTTACAATGAGCAGTTCTTC
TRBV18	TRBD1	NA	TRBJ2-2	CASSPRGTGDTGELFF	TGTGCCAGCTCACCGCGAGGGACAGGGGACACCGGGGAGCTGTTTTTT
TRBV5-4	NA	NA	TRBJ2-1	CASSIGSASWVNEQFF	TGTGCCAGCAGCATCGGATCGGCTTCTTGGGTCAATGAGCAGTTCTTC
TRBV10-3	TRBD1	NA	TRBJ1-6	CATQTGGQVNSPLHF	TGTGCCACGCAAACAGGGGGCCAAGTTAATTCACCCCTCCACTTT
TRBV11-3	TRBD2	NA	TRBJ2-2	CASSAGGTGELFF	TGTGCCAGCAGCGCCGGGGGGACCGGGGAGCTGTTTTTT
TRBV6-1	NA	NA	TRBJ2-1	CASISEGTQGNEQFF	TGTGCCAGCATTTCCGAGGGCACCCAGGGCAATGAGCAGTTCTTC
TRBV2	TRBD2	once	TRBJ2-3	CASKRGGAADTQYF	TGTGCCAGCAAGCGGGGAGGGGCGGCAGATACGCAGTATTTT
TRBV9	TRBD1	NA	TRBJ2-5	CASSVDTPGQGAETQYF	TGTGCCAGCAGCGTAGACACCCCGGGACAGGGGGCAGAGACCCAGTACTTC
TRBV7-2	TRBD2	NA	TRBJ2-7	CASSFLAGGISYEQYF	TGTGCCAGCAGCTTTCTAGCGGGAGGGATATCCTACGAGCAGTACTTC
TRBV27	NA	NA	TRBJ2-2	CASSNRVLGSTGELFF	TGTGCCAGCAGTAACCGGGTCCTGGGGAGCACCGGGGAGCTGTTTTTT
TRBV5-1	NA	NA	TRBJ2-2	CASSFPGGPNTGELFF	TGCGCCAGCAGCTTCCCAGGGGGGCCGAACACCGGGGAGCTGTTTTTT
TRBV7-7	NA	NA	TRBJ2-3	CASSLGGTAYSGDTQYF	TGTGCTAGCAGCTTAGGCGGCACAGCCTACAGCGGAGATACGCAGTATTTT
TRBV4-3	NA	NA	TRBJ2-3	CASSQDMSGGPTDTQYF	TGCGCCAGCAGCCAAGATATGTCGGGGGGCCCCACAGATACGCAGTATTTT
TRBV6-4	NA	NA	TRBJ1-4	CASSSLTPMGEKLFF	TGTGCCAGCAGTTCCTTGACACCGATGGGTGAAAAACTGTTTTTT
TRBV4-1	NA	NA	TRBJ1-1	CASSPGLPGVAEAFF	TGCGCCAGCAGCCCAGGGCTCCCCGGGGTCGCTGAAGCTTTCTTT
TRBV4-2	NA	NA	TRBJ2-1	CASSPQGSYSYNEQFF	TGTGCCAGCAGCCCACAGGGATCATACTCCTACAATGAGCAGTTCTTC
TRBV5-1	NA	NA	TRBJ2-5	CASSFPGETQYF	TGCGCCAGCAGCTTCCCGGGAGAGACCCAGTACTTC
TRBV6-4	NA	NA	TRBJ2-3	CATRLNTQYF	TGTGCCACCCGCCTTAATACGCAGTATTTT
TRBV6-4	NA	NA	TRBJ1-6	CASSDRVNSPLHF	TGTGCCAGCAGTGACAGGGTGAATTCACCCCTCCACTTT
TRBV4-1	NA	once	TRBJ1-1	CASSQVPTEAFF	TGCGCCAGCAGCCAAGTCCCCACTGAAGCTTTCTTT
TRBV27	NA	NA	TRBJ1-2	CASSLIWQGTNGYTF	TGTGCCAGCAGTTTAATCTGGCAGGGGACGAATGGCTACACCTTC
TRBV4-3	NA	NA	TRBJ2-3	CASSQDRGTSDSTDTQYF	TGCGCCAGCAGCCAAGATCGGGGAACATCAGATAGCACAGATACGCAGTATTTT
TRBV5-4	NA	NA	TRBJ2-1	CASSLELTYNEQFF	TGTGCCAGCAGCTTAGAACTAACCTACAATGAGCAGTTCTTC
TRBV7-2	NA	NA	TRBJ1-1	CASSPRGADTEAFF	TGTGCCAGCAGCCCCCGGGGAGCGGACACTGAAGCTTTCTTT
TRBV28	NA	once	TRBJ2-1	CASSFLGGEQFF	TGTGCCAGCAGTTTTCTAGGGGGTGAGCAGTTCTTC
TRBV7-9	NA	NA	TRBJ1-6	CASSLGPDAPLHF	TGTGCCAGCAGCTTGGGACCTGATGCACCCCTCCACTTT
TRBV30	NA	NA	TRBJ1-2	CAWSEQGTYGYTF	TGTGCCTGGAGTGAACAGGGAACCTATGGCTACACCTTC
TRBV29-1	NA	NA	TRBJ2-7	CSVVTGTYEQYF	TGCAGCGTTGTAACAGGAACCTACGAGCAGTACTTC
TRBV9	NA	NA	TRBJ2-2	CASSVGGANTGELFF	TGTGCCAGCAGCGTAGGAGGGGCTAACACCGGGGAGCTGTTTTTT
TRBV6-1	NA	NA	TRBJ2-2	CASAVITGELFF	TGTGCCAGCGCGGTGATCACCGGGGAGCTGTTTTTT
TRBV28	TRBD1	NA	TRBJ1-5	CASSGQGAGNQPQHF	TGTGCCAGCAGTGGACAGGGGGCAGGAAATCAGCCCCAGCATTTT
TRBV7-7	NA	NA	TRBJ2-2	CASSLQGGGGELFF	TGTGCTAGCAGCCTACAGGGCGGAGGCGGGGAGCTGTTTTTT
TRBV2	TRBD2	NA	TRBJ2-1	CASSVIPAGEQFF	TGTGCCAGCAGTGTGATACCAGCGGGAGAGCAGTTCTTC
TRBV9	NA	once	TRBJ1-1	CASSVPWTEGGAEAFF	TGTGCCAGCAGCGTACCTTGGACAGAGGGGGGAGCTGAAGCTTTCTTT